What follows are 11 T cell receptor beta chains derived from one specimen sequenced in a study of control samples from healthy donors and cancer patients. Some clones are missing from TCRdb's copy, which holds only in-frame ones; the method was immunoSEQ multiplex PCR. The sample records fewer than 200,000 clones, less than 95% being singletons. Specimen: PBMCs. These receptors all stem from a man aged 60-69 years with colorectal cancer.

The V gene is TRBV6-5, the J gene TRBJ1-6; D might be TRBD1 (6 bases). Germline-derived CDR1 and CDR2 are MNHEY and SVGAGI. With 6 bases removed from V and 5 bases from J, the gap between germline ends came to 11 bases. CDR3 size: 14 residues. The CDR3 reads CASRIQGNNSPLHF. In DNA form, the CDR3 reads TGTGCCAGCAGAATCCAGGGGAATAATTCACCCCTCCACTTT.

The table lists this clone with a count of one. The chain has TRBV6-5 and TRBJ2-3; 10 bases match TRBD2. The length of the CDR3 is 15 residues. CDR1 is MNHEY and CDR2 is SVGAGI in the germline V gene. V was pared by 6 bases and J by 2 bases, with 5 bases of the junction left unmatched. CDR3 bases: TGTGCCAGCAGCTCCAGCGGGGGGGCCACAGATACGCAGTATTTT. Protein sequence: CASSSSGGATDTQYF.

The rearrangement joins TRBV7-9 to TRBJ1-1; unclear D gene. Trimming removed 7 bases from V and 1 base from J, with 16 bases in between. The germline CDR1 and CDR2 sequences are SEHNR and FQNEAQ (reference sequence). This CDR3 region has 15 residues. The CDR3 is CASIRESTTNTEAFF. The CDR3 DNA reads TGTGCCAGCATTAGGGAAAGCACGACGAACACTGAAGCTTTCTTT.

V is TRBV7-2 and J is TRBJ1-2; perhaps TRBD1 as D (5 bases). Germline CDR1 is SGHTA and CDR2 is FQGNSA. V was shortened by 4 bases and J by 4 bases, with 10 bases between the two germline ends. This CDR3 comprises 13 residues. CDR3 in DNA: TGTGCCAGCAGCTCAAGGGGTCTCTATGGCTACACCTTC. Translated: CASSSRGLYGYTF.

This clone has a single count. V is TRBV25-1 and J is TRBJ1-6; no clear D. V dropped 4 bases and J dropped 7 bases, with 11 bases sitting between them. CDR1 and CDR2 (germline): MGHDK, SYGVNS. This CDR3 region has 14 residues. CDR3 sequence: CASSVTGNNSPLHF. CDR3 bases: TGTGCCAGCAGTGTGACGGGGAACAATTCACCCCTCCACTTT.

The gene calls are TRBV5-1 and TRBJ2-3; D is uncertain. V lost 4 bases and J lost 4, with 10 bases in between. CDR3 length: 13 amino acids. Germline-derived CDR1 and CDR2 are SGHRS and YFSETQ. CDR3 sequence (DNA): TGCGCCAGCAGCCCCCCCGGGCCAGATACGCAGTATTTT. Residues: CASSPPGPDTQYF.

J is TRBJ1-2 and V is TRBV24-1, with D possibly matching TRBD1 (6 bases). This CDR3 has 13 residues. Trimming took off 2 bases at V and 8 bases at J, with 11 bases between the two ends. The germline V gene has CDR1 KGHDR and CDR2 SFDVKD. CDR3 protein: CATSDYREEGYTF. DNA of the CDR3: TGTGCCACCAGTGATTACAGGGAGGAAGGCTACACCTTC.

The chain uses TRBV4-3 and TRBJ2-5; 7 nucleotides align to TRBD2. The junction had 7 bases not matched to a gene; V was cut back by 4 bases and J by 5 bases. This CDR3 has 14 amino acids. CDR1 and CDR2 (germline): LGHNA, YSLEER. The CDR3 sequence: CASSPGGAFETQYF. CDR3 in DNA: TGCGCCAGCAGCCCGGGGGGAGCATTTGAGACCCAGTACTTC.

The chain uses TRBV6-2 or TRBV6-3 and TRBJ1-6; D is possibly TRBD1 (6 bases). Germline assignment: CDR1 MNHEY and CDR2 SVGEGT. The CDR3 sequence is 15 residues long. Trimming pared 5 bases from V and 14 bases from J, leaving 22 bases between. The CDR3 DNA sequence: TGTGCCAGCAGTCACGCGGGGGCCTCCCGAGGGACCCTCCACTTT. It is translated as CASSHAGASRGTLHF.

This rearrangement joins TRBV4-1 to TRBJ2-3; D not resolved. This CDR3 contains 16 residues. Germline CDR1 reads MGHRA; CDR2 reads YSYEKL. Trimming shortened V by 1 base and J by 0 bases, and 11 bases separated the two germline ends. CDR3 region: CASSQVSGGSTDTQYF. The CDR3 DNA sequence: TGCGCCAGCAGCCAAGTATCGGGCGGTAGCACAGATACGCAGTATTTT.

Here the CDR3 reads CASSQEPGTAVESNQPQHF. The CDR3, as DNA: TGCGCCAGCAGCCAAGAACCCGGGACAGCCGTAGAGAGCAATCAGCCCCAGCATTTT. This chain links TRBV4-1 with TRBJ1-5, with 7 positions matching TRBD1. Germline trimming cut 0 bases from V and 1 base from J; bases unmatched to any gene: 12. The germline V gene encodes CDR1 MGHRA and CDR2 YSYEKL. The CDR3 spans 19 residues.